A selection of T cell receptor beta chains follows, all from one sample in a study of identifying expanded T cells in peripheral blood. TCRdb's table, derived via immunoSEQ multiplex PCR, lists solely in-frame clones and lacks some. The table lists 100,000 to 150,000 clones, 65% to 90% of them singletons. Sequenced sample: blood. Receptors originate from a person between 18 and 75 years old in good health. The CDR3 runs from the conserved cysteine through the conserved F or W. D genes are given only for firm matches. Rows may omit the clone size; those that give it use once, few, many or a size class.

>TRBD1|TRBJ1-2|TRBV7-8|NA
CASSFHRPGQGSHGYTF
TGTGCCAGCAGCTTCCACCGTCCGGGACAGGGGTCTCATGGCTACACCTTC
>NA|TRBJ2-3|TRBV6-6|NA
CASSFPTDTQYF
TGTGCCAGCAGTTTCCCCACAGATACGCAGTATTTT
>NA|TRBJ1-4|TRBV7-2|few
CASSLGRQSEKLFF
TGTGCCAGCAGCTTAGGCCGCCAGAGCGAAAAACTGTTTTTT
>TRBD1|TRBJ2-1|TRBV7-7|NA
CASSSNPGQGANEQFF
TGTGCCAGCAGCTCTAATCCGGGACAGGGTGCAAATGAGCAGTTCTTC
>NA|TRBJ1-2|TRBV19|NA
CASSIGLAGSNYGYTF
TGTGCCAGTAGTATAGGCCTGGCGGGCTCTAACTATGGCTACACCTTC
>TRBD2|TRBJ2-7|TRBV13|NA
CASSLSGASGSNEQYF
TGTGCCAGCAGCTTAAGCGGGGCTAGCGGGAGTAACGAGCAGTACTTC
>NA|TRBJ1-4|TRBV19|NA
CASRPPLGRGETFNEKLFF
TGTGCCAGTAGACCTCCCCTCGGCAGGGGAGAGACTTTCAATGAAAAACTGTTTTTT
>NA|TRBJ1-2|TRBV6-5|NA
CASSYRGNWGGYTF
TGTGCCAGCAGTTACCGGGGGAACTGGGGTGGCTACACCTTC
>NA|TRBJ1-6|TRBV11-2|NA
CASSLTGQANSPLHF
TGTGCCAGCAGCTTAACTGGCCAAGCGAATTCACCCCTCCACTTT
>NA|TRBJ2-7|TRBV21-1|once
CASSKATPASYEQYF
TGTGCCAGCAGCAAAGCGACGCCCGCTAGCTACGAGCAGTACTTC
>NA|TRBJ1-6|TRBV7-6|NA
CASSLVRGNSPLHF
TGTGCCAGCAGCTTAGTACGGGGAAATTCACCCCTCCACTTT
>TRBD1|TRBJ2-5|TRBV15|NA
CATSRDTRGQETQYF
TGTGCCACCAGCAGAGACACCAGGGGGCAGGAGACCCAGTACTTC
>TRBD1|TRBJ2-2|TRBV7-3|once
CASSSFSPGGGELFF
TGTGCCAGCAGCTCTTTCAGCCCAGGGGGCGGGGAGCTGTTTTTT
>TRBD1|TRBJ2-2|TRBV28|NA
CASSKGQLTGELFF
TGTGCCAGCAGTAAGGGACAGTTAACCGGGGAGCTGTTTTTT
>TRBD2|TRBJ2-5|TRBV11-2|NA
CASSLEPTSVQETQYF
TGTGCCAGCAGCTTAGAGCCGACTAGCGTCCAAGAGACCCAGTACTTC
>NA|TRBJ2-5|TRBV4-3|NA
CASSQDWGAGETQYF
TGCGCCAGCAGCCAAGATTGGGGCGCGGGGGAGACCCAGTACTTC
>NA|TRBJ1-2|TRBV7-9|NA
CASSENQVANYGYTF
TGTGCCAGCAGTGAAAATCAGGTAGCTAACTATGGCTACACCTTC
>TRBD2|TRBJ2-5|TRBV10-3|once
CAISDTGGQETQYF
TGTGCCATCAGTGACACGGGGGGGCAAGAGACCCAGTACTTC
>TRBD1|TRBJ2-7|TRBV6-5|once
CASSPGQANYEQYF
TGTGCCAGCAGCCCAGGACAGGCGAACTACGAGCAGTACTTC
>NA|TRBJ2-2|TRBV19|NA
CASSKRPGELFF
TGTGCCAGTAGTAAGAGGCCCGGGGAGCTGTTTTTT
>NA|TRBJ2-7|TRBV5-1|NA
CASSDRFWEQYF
TGCGCCAGCAGCGACAGATTCTGGGAGCAGTACTTC
>TRBD2|TRBJ2-1|TRBV7-6|NA
CASSLGALRGAYNEQFF
TGTGCCAGCAGCTTAGGGGCCTTGCGGGGGGCCTACAATGAGCAGTTCTTC
>TRBD1|TRBJ2-2|TRBV5-1|once
CASSGMTGVTGELFF
TGCGCCAGCAGCGGCATGACAGGGGTGACCGGGGAGCTGTTTTTT
>NA|TRBJ2-7|TRBV19|NA
CASSGATGETYEQYF
TGTGCCAGTAGTGGGGCAACAGGCGAGACCTACGAGCAGTACTTC
>NA|TRBJ2-7|TRBV19|NA
CASRPGTQFTYEQYF
TGTGCCAGTCGACCGGGGACACAATTTACCTACGAGCAGTACTTC
>NA|TRBJ2-1|TRBV19|NA
CASSRGSSYNEQFF
TGTGCCAGTAGTCGGGGGAGCTCCTACAATGAGCAGTTCTTC
>TRBD1|TRBJ1-4|TRBV11-2|NA
CASSPPGTGGEKLFF
TGTGCCAGCAGCCCTCCCGGGACAGGGGGTGAAAAACTGTTTTTT
>NA|TRBJ1-1|TRBV19|NA
CASRPSGGQSITEAFF
TGTGCCAGTAGGCCCTCGGGGGGGCAATCTATCACTGAAGCTTTCTTT
>TRBD2|TRBJ2-1|TRBV27|NA
CASSPTSGSRTYNEQFF
TGTGCCAGCAGTCCGACCAGCGGGAGCCGGACCTACAATGAGCAGTTCTTC
>NA|TRBJ2-1|TRBV21-1|NA
CASSKTPLLPSYNEQFF
TGTGCCAGCAGCAAAACCCCGTTACTACCCAGTTACAATGAGCAGTTCTTC